The T cell receptor beta chain under discussion was sequenced for a study of blood T cell repertoires in COVID-19 (dated by TCRdb to about 2020). Context from the whole study: Collaborator samples came from the United States, Italy and Spain and covered acute and convalescent phases of COVID-19. Nearly every sample came with metadata listing a de-identified subject ID, COVID-19 status, age in years and sex. The repertoires were made available in a free public database intended to serve as a resource for research on the immune response to SARS-CoV-2. Where available, HLA class I and class II types were taken from metadata supplied by the sample provider and were not determined by assay-based typing. Deeply sampled blood TCRbeta repertoires from subjects exposed to, actively infected with, or recovered from COVID-19 were included in the dataset. The prospective study material was composed of cDNA or gDNA derived from T cells, B-cell-depleted T cells, or PBMCs. Samples were obtained from the ongoing ImmuneRACE study (first 160 participants) and from about 1,300 subjects provided by 6 global collaborators. The research as a whole found: The quantity of clinical and demographic metadata differed by source and by participant and was supplied without curation.

Regarding this clone: What antigen it recognizes has not been identified. Nothing much larger sits one base from this clone, and base qualities are not available.

At one collaborating source in Seattle, patients were enrolled during active infection and were followed longitudinally through the course of disease. Collaborating institutions collected whole blood in K2EDTA tubes following their own protocols. For TCRbeta analysis, collaborators shipped samples in one of three forms: frozen whole blood, isolated PBMCs, or DNA extracted from either of those sample types. Taken from the germline V gene, the CDR1 and CDR2 loops are MNHEY and SVGEGT. The trim is 2 bases for V and 4 bases for J, with a gap of 6 bases between the germline ends. The CDR3, cysteine through phenylalanine, is 13 amino acids long. Of the read, only the CDR3 DNA is kept; its 39 bases are in frame from base 1. The immunoSEQ Assay, a bias-controlled multiplex PCR, was used to amplify TCRbeta CDR3 regions from genomic DNA. As for how the authors treated the data: Within the assay, amplification of reference gene primers was used to estimate how many nucleated cells each sample contained. Sequence reads were collapsed and filtered to measure the absolute abundance of every unique TCRbeta CDR3 rearrangement. For each sample, productive Simpson clonality was calculated as the square root of Simpson's diversity index across productive rearrangements. Here the immuneACCESS table is served through TCRdb, limited to in-frame sequences with V and J called. Missing clones are a known gap in these copies; in checked studies unresolved V genes cover under half, and the rest lacks a known reason. Clone size and V and J calls were adopted from that table, with D and trimming inferred from the DNA. The sample table contains some 150,000 clones; only one count was recorded for roughly 83% of them. The ten largest make up 4% to 5% of the sample.

In this chain, TRBV6-2 or TRBV6-3 is recombined with TRBJ2-1; D gene: possibly TRBD1, on 5 matching bases. This TCR was recovered from a woman in her 70s with COVID-19, enrolled during active disease. Specimen: peripheral blood. The CDR3 region: CASSYAGYNEQFF. At the DNA level, the sequence is TGTGCCAGCAGTTACGCAGGGTACAATGAGCAGTTCTTC.